Listed below are T cell receptor beta chains from one sample, sequenced in a study of identical twins. Each CDR3 protein gets one entry after TCRdb re-called the 5' RACE reads with MiXCR. The profile shows some 690,000 distinct CDR3 sequences, about 20% of them singletons. This sample also belongs to another study, concerning T cells expressing NK-cell markers.

Sequencing was carried out using PBMCs. The source of these receptors is a woman aged 18 to 35 in good health. Each CDR3 is given with its conserved first and last residue. The order of the fields is J gene, D gene, V gene, CDR3 length, clone size, CDR3 DNA, CDR3 protein. The D gene is left open where the match is weak. Clone size, where shown, is once, few, many, or a class for clones that have expanded.

j_call: TRBJ2-7; d_call: -; v_call: TRBV18; cdr3_length: 13; clone_size: -; cdr3_nt: TGTGCCAGCTCAAATAACGACGGCTACGAGCAGTACTTC; cdr3_aa: CASSNNDGYEQYF
j_call: TRBJ2-1; d_call: TRBD2; v_call: TRBV14; cdr3_length: 12; clone_size: -; cdr3_nt: TGTGCCAGCAGCAAGGGACTAGATGAGCAGTTCTTC; cdr3_aa: CASSKGLDEQFF
j_call: TRBJ2-5; d_call: -; v_call: TRBV7-2; cdr3_length: 12; clone_size: -; cdr3_nt: TGTGCCAGCACCAGCTTAACAACTAGACAGTACTTC; cdr3_aa: CASTSLTTRQYF
j_call: TRBJ2-7; d_call: TRBD2; v_call: TRBV6-1; cdr3_length: 15; clone_size: -; cdr3_nt: TGTGCCAGCAGTAAACAGCGGGAGGATAACTACGAGCAGTACTTC; cdr3_aa: CASSKQREDNYEQYF
j_call: TRBJ2-5; d_call: TRBD2; v_call: TRBV4-1; cdr3_length: 15; clone_size: -; cdr3_nt: TGCGCCAGCAGCCAAGCGGTAGCGGGGGCAGAGACCCAGTACTTC; cdr3_aa: CASSQAVAGAETQYF
j_call: TRBJ2-4; d_call: -; v_call: TRBV10-1; cdr3_length: 15; clone_size: -; cdr3_nt: TGCGCCAGCAGTCCTCGGGGTGGACAGAAAAACATTCAGTACTTC; cdr3_aa: CASSPRGGQKNIQYF
j_call: TRBJ2-5; d_call: -; v_call: TRBV9; cdr3_length: 14; clone_size: -; cdr3_nt: TGTGCCAGCAGCGCGGGGACTCTGTACCAGACCCAGTACTTC; cdr3_aa: CASSAGTLYQTQYF
j_call: TRBJ2-7; d_call: -; v_call: TRBV7-2; cdr3_length: 15; clone_size: few; cdr3_nt: TGTGCCAGCAGCTTTCCTTCGACGGGGCGGTTCGAGCAGTACTTC; cdr3_aa: CASSFPSTGRFEQYF
j_call: TRBJ2-1; d_call: TRBD2; v_call: TRBV12-3/TRBV12-4; cdr3_length: 19; clone_size: many; cdr3_nt: TGTGCCAGCAGTTTTCGCTTACTAGCGGGAGGGCCGATGGGCAATGAGCAGTTCTTC; cdr3_aa: CASSFRLLAGGPMGNEQFF
j_call: TRBJ2-5; d_call: -; v_call: TRBV7-3; cdr3_length: 13; clone_size: -; cdr3_nt: TGTGCCAGCAGCTTGAGCGCCCAAGAGACCCAGTACTTC; cdr3_aa: CASSLSAQETQYF
j_call: TRBJ1-2; d_call: -; v_call: TRBV10-3; cdr3_length: 12; clone_size: many; cdr3_nt: TGTGCCATCAGTGATTCGGGTGTCGGCTACACCTTC; cdr3_aa: CAISDSGVGYTF
j_call: TRBJ2-7; d_call: -; v_call: TRBV15; cdr3_length: 18; clone_size: -; cdr3_nt: TGTGCCACCAGCAGAGATCCGACCCCGGGCCCGTCCTACTACGAGCAGTACTTC; cdr3_aa: CATSRDPTPGPSYYEQYF
j_call: TRBJ2-2; d_call: -; v_call: TRBV5-6; cdr3_length: 17; clone_size: few; cdr3_nt: TGTGCCAGCAGCTTGGTGCGGCCTAGCGCTTATACCGGGGAGCTGTTTTTT; cdr3_aa: CASSLVRPSAYTGELFF
j_call: TRBJ2-7; d_call: TRBD1; v_call: TRBV6-5; cdr3_length: 14; clone_size: -; cdr3_nt: TGTGCCAGCAGTTTCAACAGGGGCTCCTACGAGCAGTACTTC; cdr3_aa: CASSFNRGSYEQYF
j_call: TRBJ2-7; d_call: -; v_call: TRBV11-2; cdr3_length: 10; clone_size: few; cdr3_nt: TGTGCCAGCAGCTTAAACGAGCAGTACTTC; cdr3_aa: CASSLNEQYF
j_call: TRBJ2-7; d_call: -; v_call: TRBV20-1; cdr3_length: 14; clone_size: -; cdr3_nt: TGCAGTGCTACGGGAAACAGAGGCCCGAGCGAGCAGTACTTC; cdr3_aa: CSATGNRGPSEQYF
j_call: TRBJ2-3; d_call: -; v_call: TRBV20-1; cdr3_length: 12; clone_size: -; cdr3_nt: TGCAGTGTTGGGGCAGCCACAGATACGCAGTATTTT; cdr3_aa: CSVGAATDTQYF
j_call: TRBJ2-3; d_call: TRBD2; v_call: TRBV13; cdr3_length: 18; clone_size: -; cdr3_nt: TGTGCCAGCAGCTTAGCTGTAGGGCTAGCGGGAGGAGAAGATACGCAGTATTTT; cdr3_aa: CASSLAVGLAGGEDTQYF
j_call: TRBJ1-5; d_call: -; v_call: TRBV2; cdr3_length: 15; clone_size: many; cdr3_nt: TGTGCCAGCCTTCCTGTCAGGGCCAGCAATCAGCCCCAGCATTTT; cdr3_aa: CASLPVRASNQPQHF
j_call: TRBJ2-1; d_call: TRBD2; v_call: TRBV29-1; cdr3_length: 14; clone_size: -; cdr3_nt: TGCAGCGTCGTAGCGGGAGAGCCTTACAATGAGCAGTTCTTC; cdr3_aa: CSVVAGEPYNEQFF
j_call: TRBJ2-3; d_call: -; v_call: TRBV7-2; cdr3_length: 14; clone_size: many; cdr3_nt: TGTGCCAGCAGCTCCCGGACAGGCACAGATACGCAGTATTTT; cdr3_aa: CASSSRTGTDTQYF
j_call: TRBJ2-7; d_call: TRBD1; v_call: TRBV5-1; cdr3_length: 14; clone_size: -; cdr3_nt: TGCGCCAGCAGCCAGCCAGGGGGCGCGTACGAGCAGTACTTC; cdr3_aa: CASSQPGGAYEQYF
j_call: TRBJ2-1; d_call: TRBD2; v_call: TRBV3-1; cdr3_length: 17; clone_size: -; cdr3_nt: TGTGCCAGCAGGCCCGGATATGGGACTAGCGTATCGAATGAGCAGTTCTTC; cdr3_aa: CASRPGYGTSVSNEQFF
j_call: TRBJ2-3; d_call: -; v_call: TRBV4-2; cdr3_length: 15; clone_size: many; cdr3_nt: TGTGCCAGCAGCCAAGATGAAGCGGCGTCCGATACGCAGTATTTT; cdr3_aa: CASSQDEAASDTQYF
j_call: TRBJ1-4; d_call: TRBD1; v_call: TRBV4-2; cdr3_length: 16; clone_size: -; cdr3_nt: TGTGCCAGCAGCCAAGTCGGACAGGCAACTAATGAAAAACTGTTTTTT; cdr3_aa: CASSQVGQATNEKLFF
j_call: TRBJ2-1; d_call: -; v_call: TRBV24-1; cdr3_length: 13; clone_size: few; cdr3_nt: TGTGCCACCAGTGATTTTGGGCGGAGTGAGCAGTTCTTC; cdr3_aa: CATSDFGRSEQFF
j_call: TRBJ2-7; d_call: -; v_call: TRBV7-9; cdr3_length: 9; clone_size: many; cdr3_nt: TGTGCCAGCAGCTTGTCGACAGGTTTC; cdr3_aa: CASSLSTGF
j_call: TRBJ2-3; d_call: -; v_call: TRBV20-1; cdr3_length: 14; clone_size: few; cdr3_nt: TGCAGTGCTAGAGTAGCAGCGCTAGGAGATACGCAGTATTTT; cdr3_aa: CSARVAALGDTQYF
j_call: TRBJ2-7; d_call: TRBD1; v_call: TRBV27; cdr3_length: 17; clone_size: -; cdr3_nt: TGTGCCAGCAGTCCGCGAAAGACAGGGGCTCTGGTCCACGAGCAGTACTTC; cdr3_aa: CASSPRKTGALVHEQYF
j_call: TRBJ2-7; d_call: -; v_call: TRBV12-3/TRBV12-4; cdr3_length: 13; clone_size: -; cdr3_nt: TGTGCCAGCAGTCTTAGTCTTACCACTGAGCAGTACTTC; cdr3_aa: CASSLSLTTEQYF
j_call: TRBJ1-1; d_call: -; v_call: TRBV12-3/TRBV12-4; cdr3_length: 11; clone_size: few; cdr3_nt: TGTGCCAGCAGCCTGACGGTCAAAGCTTTCTTT; cdr3_aa: CASSLTVKAFF
j_call: TRBJ2-7; d_call: TRBD2; v_call: TRBV10-3; cdr3_length: 15; clone_size: few; cdr3_nt: TGTGCCATCAGTTCTAGCGGGGGGCCCGCCTACGAGCAGTACTTC; cdr3_aa: CAISSSGGPAYEQYF
j_call: TRBJ2-1; d_call: TRBD2; v_call: TRBV20-1; cdr3_length: 18; clone_size: -; cdr3_nt: TGCAGTGCTAGAGATCGGAGTTGGGGGGCTGTAGCGGGAGTGGGGCAGTTCTTC; cdr3_aa: CSARDRSWGAVAGVGQFF
j_call: TRBJ1-1; d_call: -; v_call: TRBV6-2/TRBV6-3; cdr3_length: 15; clone_size: few; cdr3_nt: TGTGCCAGCGCCGGGCGGGGGTCGGGGGACACTGAAGCTTTCTTT; cdr3_aa: CASAGRGSGDTEAFF
j_call: TRBJ1-1; d_call: -; v_call: TRBV29-1; cdr3_length: 13; clone_size: few; cdr3_nt: TGCAGCGTTGTTCCGGGGCTCGGCACTGAAGCTTTCTTT; cdr3_aa: CSVVPGLGTEAFF
j_call: TRBJ2-5; d_call: TRBD1; v_call: TRBV5-1; cdr3_length: 15; clone_size: many; cdr3_nt: TGCGCCAGCAGCTTGGCCAGGGGGTTCCAAGAGACCCAGTACTTC; cdr3_aa: CASSLARGFQETQYF
j_call: TRBJ1-2; d_call: -; v_call: TRBV20-1; cdr3_length: 12; clone_size: -; cdr3_nt: TGCAGTGCTAGCAGGGGCGCTGATGGCTACACCTTC; cdr3_aa: CSASRGADGYTF
j_call: TRBJ2-7; d_call: -; v_call: TRBV11-2; cdr3_length: 14; clone_size: -; cdr3_nt: TGTGCCAGCACCCCGGGGACGTTCTCCTACGAGCAGTACTTC; cdr3_aa: CASTPGTFSYEQYF
j_call: TRBJ2-1; d_call: -; v_call: TRBV20-1; cdr3_length: 14; clone_size: -; cdr3_nt: TGCAGTGCTAGTAGGGGTAGCAGGGGTAATGAGCAGTTCTTC; cdr3_aa: CSASRGSRGNEQFF
j_call: TRBJ2-1; d_call: -; v_call: TRBV5-1; cdr3_length: 14; clone_size: many; cdr3_nt: TGCGCCAGCAGCAAGGGAGCGGGTGAGGGTGAGCAGTTCTTC; cdr3_aa: CASSKGAGEGEQFF
j_call: TRBJ2-2; d_call: TRBD2; v_call: TRBV5-6; cdr3_length: 16; clone_size: -; cdr3_nt: TGTGCCAGCAGCTTGTTTAGCGGGGGTAACACCGGGGAGCTGTTTTTT; cdr3_aa: CASSLFSGGNTGELFF
j_call: TRBJ2-3; d_call: -; v_call: TRBV12-3/TRBV12-4; cdr3_length: 16; clone_size: -; cdr3_nt: TGTGCCAGCAGCCCATCCGGGCGGGGCCGCACAGATACGCAGTATTTT; cdr3_aa: CASSPSGRGRTDTQYF
j_call: TRBJ1-1; d_call: TRBD1; v_call: TRBV5-6; cdr3_length: 14; clone_size: few; cdr3_nt: TGTGCCAGCAGCTCCCGGGACAGGGGGCCTGAAGCTTTCTTT; cdr3_aa: CASSSRDRGPEAFF
j_call: TRBJ1-5; d_call: TRBD1; v_call: TRBV12-3/TRBV12-4; cdr3_length: 15; clone_size: few; cdr3_nt: TGTGCCAGCAGCCAGGGGGACAGCCCGGGTCGGCCCCAGCATTTT; cdr3_aa: CASSQGDSPGRPQHF
j_call: TRBJ2-7; d_call: -; v_call: TRBV5-1; cdr3_length: 14; clone_size: -; cdr3_nt: TGCGCCAGCACCCATACCGCAGGAACCTACGAGCAGTACTTC; cdr3_aa: CASTHTAGTYEQYF
j_call: TRBJ2-7; d_call: TRBD1; v_call: TRBV4-3; cdr3_length: 16; clone_size: few; cdr3_nt: TGCGCCAGCAGCCAAGACGCCTGGGACAGCTTCTGGGAGCAGTACTTC; cdr3_aa: CASSQDAWDSFWEQYF
j_call: TRBJ2-5; d_call: -; v_call: TRBV20-1; cdr3_length: 12; clone_size: many; cdr3_nt: TGCAGTGCGCAAGGGGATGCAGAGACCCAGTACTTC; cdr3_aa: CSAQGDAETQYF
j_call: TRBJ1-6; d_call: -; v_call: TRBV25-1; cdr3_length: 15; clone_size: -; cdr3_nt: TGTGCCAGCAGTGAACCGAGGCAGGGGTGGTCACCCCTCCACTTT; cdr3_aa: CASSEPRQGWSPLHF
j_call: TRBJ2-1; d_call: TRBD1; v_call: TRBV5-6; cdr3_length: 14; clone_size: -; cdr3_nt: TGTGCCAGCAGCTCTGGACAGGGAGATTATGAGCAGTTCTTC; cdr3_aa: CASSSGQGDYEQFF
j_call: TRBJ2-3; d_call: TRBD2; v_call: TRBV2; cdr3_length: 15; clone_size: -; cdr3_nt: TGTGCCAGCATTCGGAGCGGGAGGGCCCTAGATACGCAGTATTTT; cdr3_aa: CASIRSGRALDTQYF
j_call: TRBJ2-7; d_call: -; v_call: TRBV5-1; cdr3_length: 14; clone_size: -; cdr3_nt: TGCGCCAGCAGCTTGATGGTCCGAGCCAACGAGCAGTACTTC; cdr3_aa: CASSLMVRANEQYF
j_call: TRBJ1-2; d_call: -; v_call: TRBV7-9; cdr3_length: 14; clone_size: -; cdr3_nt: TGTGCCAGCAGCTTACGGGGTACGGTTAATGGCTACACCTTC; cdr3_aa: CASSLRGTVNGYTF
j_call: TRBJ2-3; d_call: -; v_call: TRBV10-3; cdr3_length: 13; clone_size: many; cdr3_nt: TGTGCCACCTTGAGGGAAAGCACAGATACGCAGTATTTT; cdr3_aa: CATLRESTDTQYF
j_call: TRBJ2-6; d_call: -; v_call: TRBV2; cdr3_length: 16; clone_size: -; cdr3_nt: TGTGCCAGCACCATGGGGGCCTTCTCTGGGGCCAACGTCCTGACTTTC; cdr3_aa: CASTMGAFSGANVLTF
j_call: TRBJ2-2; d_call: TRBD2; v_call: TRBV7-2; cdr3_length: 16; clone_size: -; cdr3_nt: TGTGCCAGCAGCTTAAATTTCCTGGGAGGGACCGGGGAGCTGTTTTTT; cdr3_aa: CASSLNFLGGTGELFF
j_call: TRBJ2-2; d_call: -; v_call: TRBV7-9; cdr3_length: 15; clone_size: -; cdr3_nt: TGTGCCAGCATCCAGGCCCAGACGACAAGCGGGGAGCTGTTTTTT; cdr3_aa: CASIQAQTTSGELFF
j_call: TRBJ2-7; d_call: -; v_call: TRBV10-3; cdr3_length: 16; clone_size: -; cdr3_nt: TGTGCCATCAGTGAGTCCGGGACGTTCAAAGGCCACGAGCAGTACTTC; cdr3_aa: CAISESGTFKGHEQYF